The present entry profiles one TCR beta chain with its context. The antigen remains unidentified. The method was immunoSEQ multiplex PCR; TCRdb's version includes in-frame clones alone and lacks a portion of them. The table has 150,000 to 250,000 clones, around 80% seen once. CDR1 is MNHNS, CDR2 SASEGT, per germline. The CDR3 has 15 residues. V shed 2 bases, J shed 5 bases, and the junction held 8 bases outside the gene matches. The sample belongs to a study of cytomegalovirus exposure and HLA in healthy donors. General observations from the study: While the bulk of TCR sequences proved rare, some public TCRs turned up in many donors. Per published reports, the classifier diagnosed cytomegalovirus status with high specificity and sensitivity. Researchers reported that a few CMV-associated chains were confirmed in vitro as CMV antigen-specific.

This clonotype was sampled from a woman aged 25 to 39 in good health and CMV-seropositive. V usage is TRBV6-1 and J usage is TRBJ2-5; TRBD2 matches 7 bases. Sequenced: PBMCs. CDR3 in amino acids: CASSERRAGRETQYF. The CDR3 DNA reads TGTGCCAGCAGTGAAAGGAGAGCGGGGAGGGAGACCCAGTACTTC.